These 9 T cell receptor beta chains were sequenced from one sample in a study of blood T cell repertoires in COVID-19. Produced via immunoSEQ multiplex PCR; TCRdb's table is partial and in-frame only. The table includes about 260,000 clones, 88% detected once. Sequenced material: peripheral blood. These receptors were collected from a human donor in a cohort sampled during active COVID-19.

This clone was detected once. The chain carries TRBV6-2 or TRBV6-3 and TRBJ2-5; 7 nucleotides agree with TRBD2. Per the germline V gene, CDR1 is MNHEY and CDR2 is SVGEGT. The V and J ends lost 2 bases and 5 bases, in that order; junction bases with no gene match: 17. CDR3 length: 18 amino acids. CDR3 residues: CASSYPSMGRGLRETQYF. The CDR3 nucleotides read TGTGCCAGCAGTTACCCCTCAATGGGGCGGGGGTTAAGGGAGACCCAGTACTTC.

The chain links TRBV7-3 to TRBJ2-1, with 8 bases aligning to TRBD2. In germline, CDR1 is SGHTA, CDR2 FQGTGA. Trimming removed 2 bases from V and 0 bases from J; junction bases left unmatched: 3. The CDR3 loop spans 16 amino acids. DNA for the CDR3: TGTGCCAGCAGCTTATCGAGCGGGGGCTCCTACAATGAGCAGTTCTTC. Its translation is CASSLSSGGSYNEQFF.

J is TRBJ2-1 and V is TRBV28; perhaps TRBD2 as D (6 bases). Germline CDR1 MDHEN, CDR2 SYDVKM. The CDR3 sequence is 15 residues long. V was cut by 3 bases and J by 8 bases, with 17 bases left in between. The CDR3 nucleotides are TGTGCCAGCAGTTTGGGACTTTCCTTTCTTCATGAGCAGTTCTTC. Protein product: CASSLGLSFLHEQFF.

The chain links TRBV18 to TRBJ1-3; D is unresolved. V was cut by 4 bases and J by 0 bases, with 13 bases left in between. CDR1 is KGHSH, CDR2 LQKENI, per germline. CDR3 length equals 16 residues. In DNA, the CDR3 is TGTGCCAGCTCACTAAGTCGGGTTTCCTCTGGAAACACCATATATTTT. This gives the protein CASSLSRVSSGNTIYF.

The J gene is TRBJ1-1, the V gene TRBV19; 9 bases map to TRBD1. From germline, CDR1 is LNHDA and CDR2 SQIVND (reference sequence). The CDR3 has 14 residues. V lost 6 bases to trimming and J lost 5 bases; unmatched junction nucleotides: 7. The CDR3 coding sequence is TGTGCCAGTAGCCGCGACAGGGGGTATACTGAAGCTTTCTTT. This sequence encodes CASSRDRGYTEAFF. Together with reference TRBV19 and TRBJ1-1, the CDR3 gives the full variable domain: DGGITQSPKYLFRKEGQNVTLSCEQNLNHDAMYWYRQDPGQGLRLIYYSQIVNDFQKGDIAEGYSVSREKKESFPLTVTSAQKNPTAFYLCASSRDRGYTEAFFGQGTRLTVV.

The chain recombines TRBV6-2 or TRBV6-3 with TRBJ2-2; 11 bases are a match to TRBD2. The CDR3 spans 17 residues. The ends lost 0 bases at V and 5 bases at J; junction bases unmatched: 5. Germline values: CDR1 MNHEY, CDR2 SVGEGT. DNA of the CDR3: TGTGCCAGCAGTTACTCTTCGGCTAGCGGGGGGACCGGGGAGCTGTTTTTT. Translating it yields CASSYSSASGGTGELFF.

This clone has only one observation. The chain couples TRBV19 to TRBJ1-5; maybe TRBD1 (6 bases). With 2 bases removed from V and 7 bases from J, the gap between germline ends came to 15 bases. This CDR3 spans 15 amino acids. Germline-derived CDR1 and CDR2 are LNHDA and SQIVND (reference sequence). CDR3 region: CASSISGGGRQPQHF. In nucleotides, the CDR3 is TGTGCCAGTAGTATATCGGGGGGGGGCCGGCAGCCCCAGCATTTT. Full variable domain (outside the CDR3, taken from reference TRBV19 and TRBJ1-5): DGGITQSPKYLFRKEGQNVTLSCEQNLNHDAMYWYRQDPGQGLRLIYYSQIVNDFQKGDIAEGYSVSREKKESFPLTVTSAQKNPTAFYLCASSISGGGRQPQHFGDGTRLSIL.

This chain connects TRBV15 to TRBJ1-5; no clear D. The CDR3 extends over 15 amino acids. V lost 1 base to trimming and J lost 2 bases, with 9 bases between them. CDR1 LNHNV and CDR2 YYDKDF come from the germline V gene (reference sequence). DNA of the CDR3: TGTGCCACCAGCAGAGGAGGGTACGGCAATCAGCCCCAGCATTTT. Translating gives CATSRGGYGNQPQHF. Full variable domain (outside the CDR3, taken from reference TRBV15 and TRBJ1-5): DAMVIQNPRYQVTQFGKPVTLSCSQTLNHNVMYWYQQKSSQAPKLLFHYYDKDFNNEADTPDNFQSRRPNTSFCFLDIRSPGLGDTAMYLCATSRGGYGNQPQHFGDGTRLSIL.

The chain is built from TRBV9 and TRBJ2-3; 10 nucleotides align to TRBD1. Trimming cost V 0 bases and J 0 bases; bases outside gene matches: 4. The CDR3 loop spans 17 amino acids. The germline CDR1 and CDR2 sequences are SGDLS and YYNGEE. The CDR3 nucleotides are TGTGCCAGCAGCGTAGTGGGGACAGGGGTCAGCACAGATACGCAGTATTTT. Translated: CASSVVGTGVSTDTQYF.